This T cell receptor beta chain stems from a study of T cell changes during pregnancy in multiple sclerosis. CDR3 length: 17 residues. Germline CDR1 is SGHAT and CDR2 is FQNNGV. Trimming cost V 2 bases and J 1 base; bases outside gene matches: 9. TCRdb's table, derived via immunoSEQ multiplex PCR, lists solely in-frame clones and lacks some. Of about 44,000 clones detected, around 94% appear once; the ten largest clones hold 1.3%. The specimen was peripheral blood. V is TRBV11-2 and J is TRBJ2-3; 7 bases are shared with TRBD2. This TCR was recovered from a female donor with multiple sclerosis, enrolled in a pregnancy study. CDR3 coding DNA: TGTGCCAGCAGCTTAAGAGGGAGGGCGAGTGGCACAGATACGCAGTATTTT. Translation: CASSLRGRASGTDTQYF.